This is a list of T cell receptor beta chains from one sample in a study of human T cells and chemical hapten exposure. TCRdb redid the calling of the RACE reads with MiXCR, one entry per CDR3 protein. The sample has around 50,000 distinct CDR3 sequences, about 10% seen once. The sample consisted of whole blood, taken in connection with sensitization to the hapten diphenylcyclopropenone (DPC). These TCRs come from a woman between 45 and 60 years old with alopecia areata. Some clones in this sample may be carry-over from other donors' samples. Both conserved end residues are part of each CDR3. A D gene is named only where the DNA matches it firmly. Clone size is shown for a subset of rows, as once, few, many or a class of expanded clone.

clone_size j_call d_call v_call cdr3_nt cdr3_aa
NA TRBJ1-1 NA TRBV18 TGTGCCAGCTCCACGCAGGGGATGAACACTGAAGCTTTCTTT CASSTQGMNTEAFF
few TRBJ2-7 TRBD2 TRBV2 TGTGCCAGCAGTCCGGGACTAGCAAACGCCTACGAGCAGTACTTC CASSPGLANAYEQYF
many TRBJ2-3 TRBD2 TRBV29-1 TGCAGCCCAGGAGGGTGGACTAGCGGGAGGAGCACAGATACGCAGTATTTT CSPGGWTSGRSTDTQYF
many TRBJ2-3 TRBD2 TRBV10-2 TGCGCCAGCAGTGCATCTAGCGGGGGGAGCACAGATACGCAGTATTTT CASSASSGGSTDTQYF
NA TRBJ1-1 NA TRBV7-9 TGTGCCAGCAGCTTAGAGGCCGGGGGAGCTTTCTTT CASSLEAGGAFF
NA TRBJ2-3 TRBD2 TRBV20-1 TGCAGTGCTCCTTACTCCAGGACTAGCGGGAGGGCAGATACGCAGTATTTT CSAPYSRTSGRADTQYF
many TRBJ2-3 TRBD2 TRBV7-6 TGTGCCAGCAGCTGGACTAGCGGGCTGATAGTTACAGATACACAGTATTTT CASSWTSGLIVTDTQYF
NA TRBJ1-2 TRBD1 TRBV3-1 TGTGCCAGCAGCCAAGAGCCGACAGGGAGGTCTGGCTACACCTTC CASSQEPTGRSGYTF
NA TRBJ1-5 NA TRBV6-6 TGTGCCAGCCTAAAACAGGGAGGCAATCAGCCCCAGCATTTT CASLKQGGNQPQHF
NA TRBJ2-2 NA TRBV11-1 TGTGCCAGCAGCTTTCGCACCGGGGAGCTGTTTTTT CASSFRTGELFF
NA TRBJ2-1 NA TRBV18 TGTGCCAGCTCACCTGGCATGCACAATGAGCAGTTCTTC CASSPGMHNEQFF
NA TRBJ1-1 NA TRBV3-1 TGTGCCAGCAGCCAGACAGGCGCAAATATCGCTTTCTTT CASSQTGANIAFF
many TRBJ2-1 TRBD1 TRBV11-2 TGTGCCAGCAGCCGAAACAGGGGAGAGGAGCAGTTCTTC CASSRNRGEEQFF
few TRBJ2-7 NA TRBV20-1 TGCAGTGCTGACAGGGAGCAGTACTTC CSADREQYF
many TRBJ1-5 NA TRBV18 TGTGCCAGCTCACCACAACAGGGCTTCAATCAGCCCCAGCATTTT CASSPQQGFNQPQHF
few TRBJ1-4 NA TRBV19 TGTGCCAGTAATGGGGCGACTAATGAAAAACTGTTTTTT CASNGATNEKLFF
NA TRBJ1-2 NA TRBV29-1 TGCAGCGTTGGGTTACAGAGCGACTATGGCTACACCTTC CSVGLQSDYGYTF
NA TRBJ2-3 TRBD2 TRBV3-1 TGTGCCAGCAGGGGCGGGAGTACAGATACGCAGTATTTT CASRGGSTDTQYF
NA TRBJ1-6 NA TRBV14 TGTGCCAGCAGCCAGCAACCGAGTAATTCACCCCTCCACTTT CASSQQPSNSPLHF
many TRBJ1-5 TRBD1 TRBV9 TGTGCCAGCAGCCAGGGGACAGGGGGCGGCAATCAGCCCCAGCATTTT CASSQGTGGGNQPQHF
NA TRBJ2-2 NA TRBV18 TGTGCCAGCTCACCGCGCCGGGGGCAGGAAGCGTCGACCGGGGAGCTGTTTTTT CASSPRRGQEASTGELFF
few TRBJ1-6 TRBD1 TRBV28 TGTGCCAGCAGTTTCCCTCGGACAGGCAATTCACCCCTCCACTTT CASSFPRTGNSPLHF
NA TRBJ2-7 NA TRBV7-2 TGTGCCAGCAGCTTAGATAGCCACGAGCAGTACTTC CASSLDSHEQYF
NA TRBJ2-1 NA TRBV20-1 TGCAGTGCTAGAGCCTATAGCGCGAACTACAATGAGCAGTTCTTC CSARAYSANYNEQFF
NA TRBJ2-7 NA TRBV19 TGTGCCAGTAGTACGACAGTGAGCTCCTACGAGCAGTACTTC CASSTTVSSYEQYF
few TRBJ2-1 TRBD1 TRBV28 TGTGCCAGCAGTAAATACAGGGGCCCCAACAATGAGCAGTTCTTC CASSKYRGPNNEQFF
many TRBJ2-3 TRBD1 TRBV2 TGTGCCAGCAGTATCCTTGGACAGGGGGCAGATACGCAGTATTTT CASSILGQGADTQYF
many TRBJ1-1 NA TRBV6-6 TGTGCCAGCCAGATGAACACTGAAGCTTTCTTT CASQMNTEAFF
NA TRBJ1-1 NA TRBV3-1 TGTGCCAGCAGCCAAGACAGCGCGAACACTGAAGCTTTCTTT CASSQDSANTEAFF
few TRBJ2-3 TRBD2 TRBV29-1 TGCAGCGTTGAACAGGCTAGCGGGGGAGCAGATACGCAGTATTTT CSVEQASGGADTQYF
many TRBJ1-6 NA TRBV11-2 TGTGCCAGCAGCTTTCCAGGGAATTCACCCCTCCACTTT CASSFPGNSPLHF
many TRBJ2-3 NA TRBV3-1 TGTGCCAGCAGCCAAGATAGTCCTGCAATCCCGCAGTATTTT CASSQDSPAIPQYF
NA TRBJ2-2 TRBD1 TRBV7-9 TGTGCCAGCAGCCCTACCTTATGGGACAGCAACACCGGGGAGCTGTTTTTT CASSPTLWDSNTGELFF
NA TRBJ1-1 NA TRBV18 TGTGCCAGCTCTCCCCGGGAGGGGGGCTGGGACACTGAAGCTTTCTTT CASSPREGGWDTEAFF
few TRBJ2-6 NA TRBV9 TGTGCCAGCAGCGTAGTAGCAGTGTCCAGGGCTGGGGCCAACGTCCTGACTTTC CASSVVAVSRAGANVLTF
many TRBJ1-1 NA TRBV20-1 TGCAGTGCTAGACTGTATTCGGGGAACACTGAAGCTTTCTTT CSARLYSGNTEAFF
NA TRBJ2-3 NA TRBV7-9 TGTGCCAGCAGCGCGTCCAGGGGGGGCTGGCCAGATACGCAGTATTTT CASSASRGGWPDTQYF
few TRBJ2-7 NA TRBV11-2 TGTGCCAGCAGCTCCAGACAGGGACTCTCCTACGAGCAGTACTTC CASSSRQGLSYEQYF
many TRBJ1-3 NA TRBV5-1 TGCGCCAGCAGCTTGGGGTCGCCTGGAAACACCATATATTTT CASSLGSPGNTIYF
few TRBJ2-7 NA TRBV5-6 TGTGCCAGCAGCCCCCAAATAGACAGGAACTCCTACGAGCAGTACTTC CASSPQIDRNSYEQYF
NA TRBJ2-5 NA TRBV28 TGTGCCAGCAGTTTAGGCGGGCCGCGGAGAGAGACCCAGTACTTC CASSLGGPRRETQYF
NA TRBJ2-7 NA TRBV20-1 TGCAGTGCTGCCGGACATCCCCCATATTACGAGCAGTACTTC CSAAGHPPYYEQYF
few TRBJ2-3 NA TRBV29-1 TGCAGCGTTCTCGGCGGAGATACGCAGTATTTT CSVLGGDTQYF
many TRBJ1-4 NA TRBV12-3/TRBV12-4 TGTGCCAGCAGTTCCGGGGGGGGCGGCGGAAAACTGTTTTTT CASSSGGGGGKLFF
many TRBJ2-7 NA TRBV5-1 TGCGCCAGCAGCTACCACTTAGAACAGGGTAGCTACGAGCAGTACTTC CASSYHLEQGSYEQYF